This is a list of T cell receptor beta chains from one sample in a study of blood T cell repertoires in COVID-19. TCRdb keeps only in-frame clones here, not all; method: immunoSEQ multiplex PCR. The table includes roughly 400,000 clones, about nine tenths detected once. Sequenced material: PBMCs or T cells enriched from blood (not recorded which). The receptors derive from a woman aged 40-49 years who had been exposed to COVID-19. The CDR3 runs from the conserved cysteine through the conserved F or W. The D gene is left open where the match is weak. Rows give clone size only sometimes, using once, few, many, or a class for an expanded clone.

size,V,D,J,CDR3,DNA
.,TRBV5-4,.,TRBJ1-2,CASSPSQTGYGYTF,TGTGCCAGCAGCCCGTCCCAGACAGGCTATGGCTACACCTTC
.,TRBV15,TRBD1,TRBJ2-7,CATSRDYGDRGAEQYF,TGTGCCACCAGCAGAGATTACGGGGACAGGGGCGCCGAGCAGTACTTC
.,TRBV3-1/TRBV3-2,.,TRBJ1-1,CASSLRGNTEAFF,TGTGCCAGCAGCCTCCGGGGGAACACTGAAGCTTTCTTT
.,TRBV10-1,.,TRBJ2-7,CASSEHSYEQYF,TGCGCCAGCAGTGAACACTCCTACGAGCAGTACTTC
once,TRBV15,.,TRBJ1-1,CATSRGRAAEAFF,TGTGCCACCAGCAGAGGCAGGGCCGCTGAAGCTTTCTTT
few,TRBV5-1,.,TRBJ1-1,CASSLGNGDTEAFF,TGCGCCAGCAGTCTGGGTAACGGGGACACTGAAGCTTTCTTT
.,TRBV5-1,.,TRBJ2-5,CASSPGLEGTQYF,TGCGCCAGCAGCCCGGGACTTGAAGGGACCCAGTACTTC
once,TRBV28,.,TRBJ1-5,CASSPADSSNQPQHF,TGTGCCAGCAGCCCCGCGGACAGCAGCAATCAGCCCCAGCATTTT
once,TRBV6-5,.,TRBJ1-1,CASLSRSNTEAFF,TGTGCCAGCCTCTCCCGTTCGAACACTGAAGCTTTCTTT
.,TRBV5-6,TRBD1,TRBJ1-1,CASSLTGGTEAFF,TGTGCCAGCAGCTTGACAGGGGGCACTGAAGCTTTCTTT
.,TRBV11-2,TRBD2,TRBJ2-7,CASSPLGGGDSYEQYF,TGTGCCAGCAGCCCCTTGGGCGGGGGGGACTCCTACGAGCAGTACTTC
once,TRBV14,.,TRBJ1-2,CASSRSSGRWYGYTF,TGTGCCAGCAGCCGATCCTCAGGGAGGTGGTATGGCTACACCTTC
.,TRBV6-2/TRBV6-3,.,TRBJ1-2,CASSWTDYGYTF,TGTGCCAGCAGTTGGACAGACTATGGCTACACCTTC
.,TRBV5-4,.,TRBJ1-6,CASSLRQPNYNSPLHF,TGTGCCAGCAGCTTGCGACAGCCCAACTATAATTCACCCCTCCACTTT
.,TRBV7-2,TRBD1,TRBJ2-7,CASSSQGRGLSEQYF,TGTGCCAGCAGCTCTCAAGGCAGGGGGCTAAGCGAGCAGTACTTC
.,TRBV30,TRBD1,TRBJ1-2,CALRTGGMKYTF,TGTGCCTTAAGGACAGGAGGAATGAAGTACACCTTC
.,TRBV25-1,TRBD1,TRBJ1-1,CASSADRGQFTEAFF,TGTGCCAGCAGTGCTGACAGGGGACAATTCACTGAAGCTTTCTTT
.,TRBV5-8,TRBD1,TRBJ1-1,CASSTGQSSNTEAFF,TGTGCCAGCAGCACGGGACAGAGTAGTAACACTGAAGCTTTCTTT
once,TRBV7-3,.,TRBJ2-3,CASSLSGGTQYF,TGTGCCAGCAGCCTTTCTGGGGGCACGCAGTATTTT
few,TRBV7-8,.,TRBJ1-1,CASSPRRTGGNTEAFF,TGTGCCAGCAGCCCTCGCCGGACGGGAGGGAACACTGAAGCTTTCTTT
.,TRBV29-1,TRBD1,TRBJ2-1,CSVENRWGTGYNEQFF,TGCAGCGTTGAAAATCGTTGGGGGACAGGATACAATGAGCAGTTCTTC
.,TRBV7-6,.,TRBJ1-1,CASSFFEDTEAFF,TGTGCCAGCAGCTTTTTTGAGGACACTGAAGCTTTCTTT
.,TRBV9,TRBD1,TRBJ2-2,CASSVAQGNRDRGLANTGELFF,TGTGCCAGCAGCGTAGCTCAAGGGAACCGGGACAGGGGTTTAGCGAACACCGGGGAGCTGTTTTTT
.,TRBV25-1,.,TRBJ2-7,CASSDPGLPYEQYF,TGTGCCAGCAGTGACCCGGGATTACCCTACGAGCAGTACTTC
.,TRBV18,.,TRBJ1-2,CASSPLDGYTF,TGTGCCAGCTCACCCCTAGATGGCTACACCTTC
.,TRBV29-1,TRBD2,TRBJ2-5,CSVVGGGGDRQETQYF,TGCAGCGTCGTTGGGGGGGGAGGGGATCGACAAGAGACCCAGTACTTC
.,TRBV15,TRBD2,TRBJ2-5,CATSRTGTSGIKTQYF,TGTGCCACCAGCAGAACGGGGACTAGCGGGATTAAGACCCAGTACTTC
.,TRBV7-8,TRBD1,TRBJ1-5,CASSVGTGGGSNQPQHF,TGTGCCAGCAGCGTCGGGACAGGGGGCGGAAGCAATCAGCCCCAGCATTTT
few,TRBV2,TRBD2,TRBJ2-7,CASRYIAGGDSYEQYF,TGTGCCAGCAGATACATAGCGGGGGGGGATTCCTACGAGCAGTACTTC
.,TRBV27,.,TRBJ1-5,CASSSPTAGQPQHF,TGTGCCAGCAGTTCCCCGACTGCTGGTCAGCCCCAGCATTTT
.,TRBV7-2,.,TRBJ1-1,CASSLEGGGGTEAFF,TGTGCCAGCAGCTTGGAAGGCGGGGGGGGCACTGAAGCTTTCTTT
.,TRBV7-2,.,TRBJ2-7,CASTGGTGSYEQYF,TGTGCCAGCACTGGGGGGACGGGGTCCTACGAGCAGTACTTC
once,TRBV19,.,TRBJ1-2,CASSFAQGSYTF,TGTGCCAGTAGTTTCGCGCAGGGGTCGTACACCTTC
.,TRBV27,.,TRBJ2-1,CASSRGFSYNEQFF,TGTGCCAGCAGTAGGGGATTTTCCTACAATGAGCAGTTCTTC
.,TRBV5-1,TRBD1,TRBJ1-3,CASSSHLPGQGPKSGNTIYF,TGCGCCAGCAGCTCACATCTGCCGGGACAGGGCCCCAAATCTGGAAACACCATATATTTT
.,TRBV29-1,.,TRBJ1-1,CSVGRGAGLPAFF,TGCAGCGTTGGTCGCGGGGCGGGGCTCCCAGCTTTCTTT
.,TRBV19,TRBD1,TRBJ2-7,CASSILTGKYEQYF,TGTGCCAGTAGTATTTTGACAGGGAAGTACGAGCAGTACTTC
.,TRBV5-1,TRBD2,TRBJ2-7,CASSLSSGSSYEQYF,TGCGCCAGCAGCTTATCTAGCGGGAGCTCCTACGAGCAGTACTTC
.,TRBV11-2,TRBD1,TRBJ1-1,CASSLRAGGTEAFF,TGTGCCAGCAGCTTGAGGGCAGGGGGCACTGAAGCTTTCTTT
.,TRBV27,.,TRBJ1-2,CASSLKVDGQFNYGYTF,TGTGCCAGCAGTTTGAAGGTGGACGGACAGTTCAACTATGGCTACACCTTC
.,TRBV29-1,.,TRBJ1-3,CSVGNRREGSGNTIYF,TGCAGCGTTGGTAATCGCCGGGAAGGGTCTGGAAACACCATATATTTT
.,TRBV7-9,.,TRBJ1-3,CASSLLGDKDF,TGTGCCAGCAGCTTATTAGGGGACAAGGATTTT
.,TRBV6-6,.,TRBJ1-4,CASSRQLSATNEKLFF,TGTGCCAGCAGTAGACAGCTCTCAGCAACTAATGAAAAACTGTTTTTT
.,TRBV28,.,TRBJ1-2,CASSLMGPLPYGYTF,TGTGCCAGCAGTTTAATGGGGCCTCTCCCCTATGGCTACACCTTC
.,TRBV7-2,TRBD2,TRBJ2-7,CASSSSGPYYEQYF,TGTGCCAGCAGCTCTAGCGGGCCCTACTACGAGCAGTACTTC
.,TRBV23-1,TRBD1,TRBJ2-5,CASSQSTYTGTGCQETQYF,TGCGCCAGCAGTCAATCAACCTACACCGGGACAGGGTGCCAAGAGACCCAGTACTTC
.,TRBV19,.,TRBJ1-5,CASRPGDLLNQPQHF,TGTGCCAGTAGACCAGGGGACCTGTTAAATCAGCCCCAGCATTTT
.,TRBV19,.,TRBJ1-2,CASRGGRVPYGYTF,TGTGCCAGTAGGGGGGGACGGGTTCCCTATGGCTACACCTTC
.,TRBV3-1/TRBV3-2,TRBD2,TRBJ2-3,CASSFGGTGTDTQYF,TGTGCCAGCAGCTTCGGGGGGACTGGCACAGATACGCAGTATTTT
.,TRBV5-1,.,TRBJ1-2,CASSLGQSYGYTF,TGCGCCAGCAGCTTGGGGCAGTCTTATGGCTACACCTTC
.,TRBV15,.,TRBJ1-1,CATSRGGGMNTEAFF,TGTGCCACCAGCAGAGGAGGGGGAATGAACACTGAAGCTTTCTTT
.,TRBV19,TRBD1,TRBJ1-6,CASSGGDRGYNSPLHF,TGTGCCAGTAGTGGGGGCGACAGGGGATATAATTCACCCCTCCACTTT
.,TRBV4-1,.,TRBJ1-2,CASSQVSLSGRCQWNYGYTF,TGCGCCAGCAGCCAAGTGTCCCTATCAGGTAGGTGTCAGTGGAACTATGGCTACACCTTC
.,TRBV6-5,.,TRBJ1-6,CASSYLLDSPLHF,TGTGCCAGCAGTTACCTCCTAGATTCACCCCTCCACTTT
.,TRBV2,.,TRBJ2-5,CASTKELQETQYF,TGTGCCAGCACTAAGGAGCTCCAAGAGACCCAGTACTTC
.,TRBV7-9,.,TRBJ1-2,CASSTDRGGYGYTF,TGTGCCAGCAGCACAGACAGAGGTGGCTATGGCTACACCTTC
.,TRBV6-2/TRBV6-3,TRBD2,TRBJ2-3,CASSYSSRGGTDTQYF,TGTGCCAGCAGTTACTCGTCGCGGGGGGGCACAGATACGCAGTATTTT
.,TRBV5-1,TRBD1,TRBJ1-2,CASRRGEQGAPGYTF,TGCGCCAGCAGAAGGGGAGAACAGGGGGCGCCAGGCTACACCTTC
.,TRBV29-1,TRBD2,TRBJ2-3,CSVSSPVGGSDTQYF,TGCAGCGTTTCTAGCCCCGTCGGGGGGTCAGATACGCAGTATTTT
.,TRBV30,.,TRBJ1-2,CAWSVRGSGYTF,TGTGCCTGGAGTGTACGAGGATCGGGCTACACCTTC